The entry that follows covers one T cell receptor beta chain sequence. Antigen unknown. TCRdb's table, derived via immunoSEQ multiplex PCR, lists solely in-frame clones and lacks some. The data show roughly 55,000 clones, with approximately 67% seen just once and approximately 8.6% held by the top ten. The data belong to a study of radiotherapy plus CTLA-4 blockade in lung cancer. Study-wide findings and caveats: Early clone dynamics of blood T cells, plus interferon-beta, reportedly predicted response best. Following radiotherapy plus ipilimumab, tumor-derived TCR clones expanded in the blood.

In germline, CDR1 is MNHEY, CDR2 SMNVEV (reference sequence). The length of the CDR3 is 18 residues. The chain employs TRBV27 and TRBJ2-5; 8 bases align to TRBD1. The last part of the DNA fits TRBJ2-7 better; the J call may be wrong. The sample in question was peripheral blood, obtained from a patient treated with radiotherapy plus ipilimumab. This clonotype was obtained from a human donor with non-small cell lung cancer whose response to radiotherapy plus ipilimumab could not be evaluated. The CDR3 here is CASSLYPGDRFKSYEQYF. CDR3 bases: TGTGCCAGCAGTTTATATCCCGGGGACAGGTTCAAGTCCTACGAGCAGTACTTC.